This TCR beta chain was profiled in a study of control samples from healthy donors and cancer patients. Profiled with immunoSEQ multiplex PCR; TCRdb holds only in-frame clones, not every one. Here the sample spans some 130,000 clones, over 85% being singletons. With 2 bases removed from V and 2 bases from J, the gap between germline ends came to 9 bases. Looked up from germline, CDR1 is SGHRS and CDR2 is YFSETQ. The CDR3 runs 14 residues. This clonotype was sampled from a man younger than 35 in good health. The V and J genes are TRBV5-1 and TRBJ2-3; no clear D gene. Sequencing was done on a sample of blood. In nucleotides, the CDR3 is TGCGCCAGCAGCTTCGGTGGCTACACAGATACGCAGTATTTT. Translated: CASSFGGYTDTQYF.